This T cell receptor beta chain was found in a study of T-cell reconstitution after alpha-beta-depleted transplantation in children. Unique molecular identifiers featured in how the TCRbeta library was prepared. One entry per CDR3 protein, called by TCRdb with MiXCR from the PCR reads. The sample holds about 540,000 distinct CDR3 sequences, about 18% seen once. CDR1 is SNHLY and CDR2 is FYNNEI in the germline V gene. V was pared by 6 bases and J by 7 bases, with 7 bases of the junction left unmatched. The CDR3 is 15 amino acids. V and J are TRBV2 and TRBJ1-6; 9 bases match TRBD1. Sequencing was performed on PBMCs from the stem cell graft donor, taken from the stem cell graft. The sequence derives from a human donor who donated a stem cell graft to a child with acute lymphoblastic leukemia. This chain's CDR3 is CASRQQGAPNSPLHF. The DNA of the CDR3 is TGTGCCAGCAGGCAACAGGGGGCACCGAATTCACCCCTCCACTTT.